A single sample gave rise to the 20 T cell receptor beta chains below, sequenced in a study of CD8+ T cells in alopecia areata. Extraction of RNA preceded its reverse transcription into cDNA, which served as the sequencing template. Clones were read by immunoSEQ multiplex PCR, and TCRdb kept only the in-frame ones, dropping some. Sampling found approximately 280,000 clones, none seen once. Pooled cutaneous lymph node cells were sorted using CD4, CD8alpha, NKG2D, NKG2ACE and other markers. The sample comprised CD4+ T cells sorted from a lymph node. The receptors shown here come from a C3H/HeJ mouse with alopecia areata. Strain MHC haplotype: H2-k.

As to this clone: The gene names here belong to mouse. The read gets to within 4 residues of the CDR3 end, and the germline J gene fills in the rest. This same CDR3 is encoded by further DNA sequences in the sample. The rearrangement joins TRBV19 to TRBJ2-5; 7 positions match TRBD1. The V gene end was trimmed by 4 bases and the J gene end by 2 bases; junction bases not matched to a gene: 1. CDR1 FNHDT and CDR2 SITEND come from the germline V gene (reference sequence). CDR3 size: 13 residues. Partial CDR3 DNA: TGTGCCAGCAGTCCAGGGGGCCAAGAC. Translating gives CASSPGGQD. The whole CDR3 protein reads CASSPGGQDTQYF.

The sample holds a few counts of this clone. These gene names are mouse names. The CDR3 end falls 4 residues outside the read, so it is completed with the germline J gene. The chain carries TRBV13-3 and TRBJ2-1; 7 bases fit TRBD1. The ends lost 3 bases at V and 3 bases at J; junction bases unmatched: 6. Germline assignment: CDR1 NNHDY and CDR2 SYVADS. The CDR3 is 15 amino acids. The CDR3 loop reads CASSGRQGRYAEQFF. The CDR3 bases that were read are TGTGCCAGCAGTGGTCGACAGGGTCGCTATGCT.

This clone was observed a few times. The listed genes are named as in mouse. The read is 4 residues too short to cover the CDR3 end, so that end is filled in from the germline J gene. The chain carries TRBV5 and TRBJ2-4; the match to TRBD2 covers 11 bases. CDR3 size: 17 residues. The V and J ends lost 0 bases and 2 bases, in that order; junction bases with no gene match: 4. Germline values: CDR1 LGHNA, CDR2 YNLKQL (reference sequence). CDR3 DNA, as far as it was read: TGTGCCAGCAGCCAAGATTCGGACTGGGGGGATCAAAAC. It translates to CASSQDSDWGDQN. The whole CDR3 protein is CASSQDSDWGDQNTLYF.

As concerns this clone: Mouse gene names apply. Coverage ceases 4 residues before the CDR3 finishes, and the germline J gene fills in the end. The chain uses TRBV19 and TRBJ2-1; 8 nucleotides match TRBD2. Germline values: CDR1 FNHDT, CDR2 SITEND (reference sequence). CDR3 size: 14 residues. V shed 4 bases and J 5 bases; nucleotides not matched to a gene: 5. The CDR3 protein is CASSSDWGDAEQFF. Incomplete CDR3 DNA: TGTGCCAGCAGTTCCGACTGGGGAGATGCT. Filled out from reference TRBV19 and TRBJ2-1, the complete variable domain reads GGIITQTPKFLIGQEGQKLTLKCQQNFNHDTMYWYRQDSGKGLRLIYYSITENDLQKGDLSEGYDASREKKSSFSLTVTSAQKNEMAVFLCASSSDWGDAEQFFGPGTRLTVL.

This clone turned up a few times. Here the gene names and germline are mouse. The CDR3 DNA, read in part, is TGTGCTAGCAGTCAATGGGGCACAGGGGATAATTCGCCC. Amino acid sequence: CASSQWGTGDNSP. The complete CDR3 protein is CASSQWGTGDNSPLYF. V is TRBV21 and J is TRBJ1-6; 7 bases fit TRBD1. The read falls 3 residues short of the CDR3 end, and the missing part is taken from the germline J gene. TRBV21 is flagged as an ORF with uncertain function. TRBJ1-6 is labeled an ORF, and its function is uncertain. Trimming at V came to 1 base and at J to 5 bases, leaving 5 bases not matched to a gene. CDR3 length equals 16 residues.

This clone was seen a handful of times. Genes and germline come from the mouse. Read data end 4 residues before the CDR3 end; the end is taken from the germline J gene. Within the sample, other DNA sequences also encode this same CDR3. V gene TRBV1 combines with J gene TRBJ2-7; 10 bases fit TRBD1. CDR1 is NSQYPW, CDR2 LRSPGD, per germline (reference sequence). CDR3 length equals 15 residues. The CDR3 reads CTCSADRQGAYEQYF. The DNA read from the CDR3 is TGCACCTGCAGTGCAGATCGACAGGGGGCTTAT.

Turning to this clone: Mouse gene names and germline throughout. The CDR3 is cut off 4 residues early in the read; its end comes from the germline J gene. This chain uses TRBV1 with TRBJ2-5, with D perhaps TRBD2 (6 bases). The germline gives CDR1 NSQYPW, CDR2 LRSPGD (reference sequence). There are 15 residues in the CDR3. The CDR3 sequence is CTCSAGAGAKDTQYF. The sequenced part of the CDR3 DNA is TGCACCTGCAGTGCAGGGGCTGGGGCTAAAGAC. Complete variable domain (other parts from reference TRBV1 and TRBJ2-5): VTLLEQNPRWRLVPRGQAVNLRCILKNSQYPWMSWYQQDLQKQLQWLFTLRSPGDKEVKSLPGADYLATRVTDTELRLQVANMSQGRTLYCTCSAGAGAKDTQYFGPGTRLLVL.

About this clone itself: Gene names are mouse gene names. The read is 4 residues too short to cover the CDR3 end, so that end is filled in from the germline J gene. V is TRBV29 and J is TRBJ2-5; 9 bases agree with TRBD1. The J segment lost 3 bases and the V segment lost 3 bases, leaving 4 bases of the junction unmatched. The CDR3 extends over 15 amino acids. Looked up from germline, CDR1 is MSHET and CDR2 is SYDVDS. The DNA read from the CDR3 is TGTGCTAGCAGTTTGTACAGGGGGCAGCAAGAC. Its translation is CASSLYRGQQD. The whole CDR3 protein is CASSLYRGQQDTQYF.

In the case of this clone: Mouse gene names apply. The read ends 4 residues before the CDR3 terminus; that terminus is restored from the germline J gene. The rearrangement links TRBV13-1 to TRBJ2-5; possible D gene TRBD2, 5 bases. Trimming took off 0 bases at V and 2 bases at J, with 10 bases between the two ends. This CDR3 spans 15 amino acids. The germline gives CDR1 NSHNY, CDR2 SYGAGN. This chain's CDR3 is CASSDARLSQDTQYF. The part of the CDR3 DNA that was read is TGTGCCAGCAGTGATGCAAGACTGTCCCAAGAC.

This clone was seen more than once but under ten times. These gene names are mouse names. Read data end 4 residues before the CDR3 end; the end is taken from the germline J gene. The rearrangement links TRBV19 to TRBJ2-3, with TRBD1 as a possible D gene (6 bases). This CDR3 has 15 residues. V was trimmed by 3 bases and J by 0 bases, leaving 11 bases between them. Per germline, CDR1 FNHDT and CDR2 SITEND (reference sequence). The sequenced CDR3 bases are TGTGCCAGCAGTACCGGGACAAATAGTGCAGAA. Translation gives CASSTGTNSAE. The entire CDR3 protein is CASSTGTNSAETLYF.

There are a few counts of this clone. Genes and germline come from the mouse. The read stops 4 residues short of the end of the CDR3; the missing end is completed from the germline J gene. The V and J genes are TRBV13-2 and TRBJ2-7, with 9 bases that match TRBD2. The CDR3 consists of 14 residues. Per the germline V gene, CDR1 is NNHNN and CDR2 is SYGAGS (reference sequence). The CDR3 protein is CASGEGWGGYEQYF. The DNA read from the CDR3 is TGTGCCAGCGGTGAAGGCTGGGGGGGGTAT.

As to this clone: Mouse names are used for the genes. The observed sequence ends 4 residues before the CDR3 terminus, with the missing tail filled in from the germline J gene. The chain carries TRBV1 and TRBJ1-1; D gene ambiguous. Deletions cut 0 bases from V and 0 bases from J, with 8 bases between. CDR1 NSQYPW and CDR2 LRSPGD come from the germline V gene (reference sequence). The CDR3 loop spans 15 amino acids. The CDR3 is CTCSADTNANTEVFF. The part of the CDR3 DNA that was read is TGCACCTGCAGTGCAGATACAAATGCAAACACA.

On this clone itself: Mouse germline and gene names are used. The CDR3 end lies 4 residues beyond the end of the read and is filled in from the germline J gene. The chain links TRBV19 to TRBJ1-1, with D possibly matching TRBD1 (6 bases). Germline V gene lookup returns CDR1 FNHDT and CDR2 SITEND (reference sequence). Trimming removed 2 bases from V and 1 base from J, with 9 bases in between. The CDR3 has 14 residues. The CDR3 bases that were read are TGTGCCAGCAGTATGTGGGGACAAAACACA. It specifies CASSMWGQNT. The whole CDR3 protein reads CASSMWGQNTEVFF.

A note on this clone: Gene and germline names: mouse. The read is 4 residues too short to cover the CDR3 end, so that end is filled in from the germline J gene. This chain connects TRBV17 to TRBJ2-5, with 7 nucleotides matching TRBD2. This CDR3 has 14 amino acids. The germline CDR1 and CDR2 sequences are MNHDT and YYDKIL. CDR3 in amino acids: CASSRWGEGDTQYF. The covered CDR3 bases are TGTGCTAGCAGTAGGTGGGGGGAAGGGGAC.

There are a few counts of this clone. The germline and genes are mouse ones. The CDR3 end is not reached by the read, which stops 4 residues before it; the germline J gene fills it in. Other DNA sequences in this sample translate to the same CDR3. The chain is built from TRBV19 and TRBJ2-7; TRBD2 agrees at 13 bases. The CDR3 length is 14 residues. Germline V gene data show CDR1 as FNHDT and CDR2 as SITEND (reference sequence). CDR3 DNA, as far as it was read: TGTGCCAGCAGTATGGGACTGGGGGGGTAT. The encoded protein is CASSMGLGGY. The full CDR3 sequence reads CASSMGLGGYEQYF.

In the case of this clone: Any gene name here is a mouse gene name. The read terminates 4 residues before the CDR3 end, so the remaining end is supplied by the germline J gene. V and J are TRBV13-1 and TRBJ2-7; D gene uncertain. This CDR3 spans 12 amino acids. Trimming cost V 2 bases and J 2 bases, with 5 bases left between them. Germline CDR1 and CDR2: NSHNY and SYGAGN. The CDR3 protein is CASSELTYEQYF. CDR3 DNA, as far as it was read: TGTGCCAGCAGTGAACTGACCTAT.

This clone occurred a few times. Gene names and germline refer to mouse. The CDR3 goes on 4 residues after the read ends, and that part is filled in from the germline J gene. The rearrangement uses TRBV13-1 and TRBJ2-1; 9 bases map to TRBD2. Germline CDR1 and CDR2: NSHNY and SYGAGN. Trimming cost V 1 base and J 0 bases; bases outside gene matches: 2. CDR3 length: 16 residues. CDR3 bases read: TGTGCCAGCAGTGATCCTGGGGGGGATAACTATGCT. It codes for CASSDPGGDNYA. Given in full, the CDR3 is CASSDPGGDNYAEQFF.

With regard to this clone: Genes and germline are mouse. The read falls 4 residues short of the CDR3 end, and the missing part is taken from the germline J gene. The genes are TRBV19 and TRBJ1-1; 10 bases agree with TRBD1. V dropped 4 bases and J dropped 0; count of bases not matched to a gene: 9. The CDR3 is made up of 17 amino acids. Germline V CDR1 and CDR2: FNHDT, SITEND (reference sequence). The covered CDR3 bases are TGTGCCAGCAGTCGGGACAGGGGAAGAGGGCCAAACACA. This gives the protein CASSRDRGRGPNT. The entire CDR3 reads CASSRDRGRGPNTEVFF.

The table lists this clone with a few counts. Gene names are the mouse ones. Read coverage stops 4 residues before the CDR3 terminus; the germline J gene supplies the remainder. The gene calls are TRBV13-1 and TRBJ1-2; weak D call: TRBD1 (6 bases). This CDR3 has 13 residues. Germline V gives CDR1 NSHNY, CDR2 SYGAGN. Trimming took 3 bases from V and 3 from J, leaving 9 bases between them. The part of the CDR3 DNA that was read is TGTGCCAGCAGTGTGGGGGGCGACTCC. This translates into CASSVGGDS. The complete CDR3 protein is CASSVGGDSDYTF.

Of note for this clone: Gene names follow the mouse nomenclature. This CDR3 reads CASSADWGGNYAEQFF. CDR3 bases read: TGTGCCAGCAGTGCCGACTGGGGGGGGAACTATGCT. The V call is TRBV13-3, the J call TRBJ2-1, with 11 bases lining up with TRBD2. With the read ending 4 residues before the CDR3 end, the germline J gene is used to fill in that end. CDR3 length: 16 residues. Trimming removed 3 bases from V and 1 base from J; junction bases left unmatched: 3. CDR1 and CDR2 (germline): NNHDY, SYVADS.